This T cell receptor (beta chain) was recorded in a study of T-cell memory formation after mild COVID-19. For the study at large: Largely donor-specific sequence clusters came from a couple of donors. The study's findings and limits: The authors did not confirm SARS-CoV-2 specificity of second-wave clones peaking day 37. Clones contracting across day 15 to 85 had a balanced CD4/CD8 profile; later expanding clones leaned CD4+.

Researchers used 5'RACE with constant-segment primers to make TCR alpha and TCR beta cDNA libraries that carry sample barcodes and UMIs. TCRdb re-called the 5' RACE reads through MiXCR, storing one row per CDR3 protein. The data contain about 270,000 distinct CDR3 sequences, 15% of them singletons. A word on this clonotype: Its antigen is still unknown.

The CDR3 has 16 residues. Trimming cost V 1 base and J 0 bases, with 13 bases left between them. CDR1 is DFQATT and CDR2 is SNEGSKA in the germline V gene (reference sequence). This receptor was identified in an adult woman who had mild COVID-19 (a few samples of this study predate the infection). Cell type and time point are not known. Sequenced sample: PBMCs or a T cell subset sorted from them (not recorded which). The chain joins TRBV20-1 to TRBJ1-5, with a weak D call TRBD1 (5 bases). CDR3 protein: CSARVMGTYSNQPQHF. The CDR3 nucleotides read TGCAGTGCTAGAGTGATGGGGACTTATAGCAATCAGCCCCAGCATTTT.